This T cell receptor beta chain appears in the sequencing data of a study of cytomegalovirus exposure and HLA in healthy donors. V lost 7 bases and J lost 5, with 17 bases in between. Germline assignment: CDR1 MDHEN and CDR2 SYDVKM. This CDR3 has 14 residues. PCR employed 60 Vbeta and 13 Jbeta primers. Produced via immunoSEQ multiplex PCR; TCRdb's table is partial and in-frame only. Of about 130,000 clones listed, approximately 71% were seen once; the top ten hold around 2%. This receptor was taken from a young man in good health and CMV-seronegative. This chain joins TRBV28 and TRBJ2-5, with D perhaps TRBD2 (6 bases). Sequencing input: PBMCs. DNA for the CDR3: TGTGCCAGCACCGCCCTGGAGGGCCGGGAGACCCAGTACTTC. The encoded protein is CASTALEGRETQYF.